Following are 16 T cell receptor beta chains from one sample sequenced in a study of OX40 agonist ivuxolimab in advanced cancers. TCRdb's copy holds only in-frame clones and misses some; the assay was immunoSEQ multiplex PCR. The table lists some 79,000 clones, about 93% of them singletons, with around 0.4% in the top ten. This material consisted of CD4+ or CD8+ T cells sorted from blood, taken in a trial of the OX40 agonist ivuxolimab. These receptor sequences come from an adult with an advanced solid tumor such as melanoma, head and neck, liver or kidney cancer.

This chain joins TRBV6-5 and TRBJ2-5; 7 bases line up with TRBD2. With V trimmed by 6 bases and J by 5 bases, 9 bases remained unmatched. This CDR3 contains 14 residues. Germline V CDR1 and CDR2: MNHEY, SVGAGI. CDR3 nucleotide sequence: TGTGCCAGCAGACCGGGACTCGGGGGGGAGACCCAGTACTTC. Translation gives CASRPGLGGETQYF.

The J gene is TRBJ1-4, the V gene TRBV4-1; no reliable D call. The germline gives CDR1 MGHRA, CDR2 YSYEKL. The CDR3 has 16 amino acids. V lost 1 base and J 6 bases, leaving 15 bases between the germline ends. The CDR3 coding sequence is TGCGCCAGCAGCCAAGTCTCAGGACTTTGGTATGAAAAACTGTTTTTT. Protein product: CASSQVSGLWYEKLFF.

Only one count was recorded for this clone. The chain combines TRBV30 with TRBJ2-7; TRBD2 matches at 8 bases. In germline, CDR1 is GTSNPN, CDR2 SVGIG (reference sequence). V lost 2 bases to trimming and J lost 4 bases; unmatched junction nucleotides: 7. The CDR3 spans 14 residues. CDR3 sequence reads: CAWSYGRALYEQYF. Written as DNA, the CDR3 is TGTGCCTGGAGTTACGGGAGGGCCTTGTACGAGCAGTACTTC.

The rearrangement uses TRBV29-1 and TRBJ2-7; 9 bases fit TRBD1. V gave up 6 bases and J gave up 6 bases; unmatched junction bases: 9. There are 13 residues in the CDR3. CDR1 is SQVTM and CDR2 is ANQGSEA in the germline V gene. The CDR3 DNA is TGCAGCGTACCCGGGACAGGGACCTTCGAGCAGTACTTC. This encodes CSVPGTGTFEQYF.

The chain couples TRBV19 to TRBJ1-2, with TRBD1 as a possible D gene (5 bases). The V gene lost 8 bases and the J gene lost 1 base, with 17 bases spanning the gap. The length of the CDR3 is 15 residues. Germline-derived CDR1 and CDR2 are LNHDA and SQIVND (reference sequence). The CDR3 bases are TGTGCCAGTGGGGCAGGAATCGGCCTTAACTATGGCTACACCTTC. Translated, it gives CASGAGIGLNYGYTF.

The V gene is TRBV9, the J gene TRBJ2-3; tentative D call: TRBD2 (6 bases). V gave up 0 bases and J gave up 4 bases, with 21 bases separating them. In germline, CDR1 is SGDLS, CDR2 YYNGEE. The CDR3 spans 18 residues. This CDR3 is CASSVVGEEGVGPDTQYF. The CDR3 DNA is TGTGCCAGCAGCGTAGTGGGTGAGGAGGGAGTGGGTCCAGATACGCAGTATTTT.

The chain couples TRBV28 to TRBJ2-1; 7 bases align to TRBD2. Trimming took 3 bases from V and 10 from J; bases not matched to a gene: 12. Germline CDR1 is MDHEN and CDR2 is SYDVKM. This CDR3 is 15 amino acids long. The CDR3 sequence is CASSFASGSGREQFF. The CDR3 DNA is TGTGCCAGCAGTTTTGCTAGCGGTAGCGGTAGGGAGCAGTTCTTC.

This chain uses TRBV1 with TRBJ2-1; TRBD2 is the table's D call, not checked against the DNA. TRBV1 corresponds to a pseudogene. The CDR3 is 21 amino acids. For the CDR3, the DNA is TGCACCAGCAGCCAAGGGGCGACTAGCGGGAGCGTATACTCCTCCTACAATGAGCAGTTCTTC. The encoded protein is CTSSQGATSGSVYSSYNEQFF.

The gene calls are TRBV7-6 and TRBJ2-1; D may be TRBD1 (5 bases). The CDR3 is made up of 13 amino acids. The ends were cut back, 0 bases at V and 6 bases at J, with 6 bases in the middle. Germline lookup yields CDR1 SGHVS and CDR2 FNYEAQ. The CDR3 is CASSLARANEQFF. For the CDR3, the DNA is TGTGCCAGCAGCTTAGCCAGGGCCAATGAGCAGTTCTTC.

CDR3 sequence: CASSRGQFYEQYF. CDR3 DNA: TGTGCCAGCTCACGCGGGCAGTTCTACGAGCAGTACTTC. The rearrangement uses TRBV18 and TRBJ2-7; D might be TRBD2 (5 bases). Germline assignment: CDR1 KGHSH and CDR2 LQKENI. Trimming removed 4 bases at V and 3 bases at J, with 10 bases between. The CDR3 runs to 13 residues.

The V call is TRBV27, the J call TRBJ2-7; 13 bases align to TRBD2. V lost 5 bases to trimming and J lost 2 bases; unmatched junction nucleotides: 3. The CDR3 is made up of 15 amino acids. Germline V gives CDR1 MNHEY, CDR2 SMNVEV (reference sequence). The CDR3 DNA reads as TGTGCCAGCAGTCTAACTAGCGGGAGGGCCTACGAGCAGTACTTC. The encoded protein is CASSLTSGRAYEQYF.

The CDR3 DNA is TGTGCCAGCAGCCACGGGCTTTTTTGGGGCAGGGTAGTCTCTGGGGCCAACGTCCTGACTTTC. This sequence encodes CASSHGLFWGRVVSGANVLTF. V is TRBV13 and J is TRBJ2-6, with D possibly TRBD1 on 5 matching bases. The CDR3 is 21 residues long. Trimming removed 5 bases at V and 0 bases at J, with 26 bases between. Germline V gives CDR1 PRHDT, CDR2 FYEKMQ (reference sequence). The whole variable domain, remainder taken from reference TRBV13 and TRBJ2-6, is AAGVIQSPRHLIKEKRETATLKCYPIPRHDTVYWYQQGPGQDPQFLISFYEKMQSDKGSIPDRFSAQQFSDYHSELNMSSLELGDSALYFCASSHGLFWGRVVSGANVLTFGAGSRLTVL.

The chain combines TRBV6-1 with TRBJ1-1, with no clear D. The germline V and J ends were trimmed by 7 bases and 1 base, with 13 bases remaining between them. CDR3 length: 14 residues. CDR1 and CDR2 (germline): MNHNS, SASEGT. CDR3 amino acids: CASIRAHSNTEAFF. In DNA form, the CDR3 reads TGTGCCAGCATTCGGGCTCACTCGAACACTGAAGCTTTCTTT.

The table lists this clone with a count of one. The V and J genes are TRBV7-9 and TRBJ2-1; 11 bases line up with TRBD2. The V gene's germline CDR1 is SEHNR and CDR2 FQNEAQ (reference sequence). Losses at the gene ends were 5 bases for V and 10 bases for J; bases not matched to a gene: 7. The CDR3 is made up of 14 amino acids. The CDR3 DNA follows: TGTGCCAGCAGCCCCGGGACTAGCGGCCGGGAGCAGTTCTTC. Translation: CASSPGTSGREQFF.

The chain employs TRBV7-2 and TRBJ2-1, with 12 bases aligning to TRBD2. Germline CDR1 is SGHTA and CDR2 is FQGNSA. The junction had 8 bases not matched to a gene; V was cut back by 4 bases and J by 1 base. CDR3 size: 18 residues. The CDR3 bases are TGTGCCAGCAGCTCTACTAGCGGGAGGCATTATTCCTACAATGAGCAGTTCTTC. Translation gives CASSSTSGRHYSYNEQFF. Combining the CDR3 with reference TRBV7-2 and TRBJ2-1 gives the whole variable domain GAGVSQSPSNKVTEKGKDVELRCDPISGHTALYWYRQSLGQGLEFLIYFQGNSAPDKSGLPSDRFSAERTGGSVSTLTIQRTQQEDSAVYLCASSSTSGRHYSYNEQFFGPGTRLTVL.

V usage is TRBV6-1 and J usage is TRBJ2-2, with D hard to call. Trimming cost V 2 bases and J 6 bases, with 7 bases left between them. CDR3 length: 13 amino acids. Germline CDR1 MNHNS, CDR2 SASEGT. CDR3 nucleotides: TGTGCCAGCAGTGAAAGGACCGCCGGGGAGCTGTTTTTT. Its translation: CASSERTAGELFF.